What follows describes a single T cell receptor (beta chain). What it binds is unknown. These donors counted as nominally healthy when sampled, but unrecorded immune exposures were likely. The primer mix had 60 Vbeta and 13 Jbeta primers. Per the authors' pipeline: Tens of millions of unique TCR beta chains, roughly 11 million of them shared, were counted by a later analysis. Measured with immunoSEQ multiplex PCR; TCRdb has only the in-frame clones, and not every one. That table is the source of V, J and clone size, and D and trimming were worked out from the DNA. Of approximately 170,000 clones detected, roughly 85% appear once; the ten largest clones hold 1%. The data derive from a study of cytomegalovirus exposure and HLA in healthy donors. V was trimmed by 3 bases and J by 9 bases, leaving 21 bases between them. The CDR3 contains 16 residues. Germline V lookup: CDR1 MNHEY, CDR2 SMNVEV (reference sequence).

General study results and limits: TRBV6-2, TRBV6-3 and some other V segments were unresolvable in 87-base-pair reads. Associated with HLA alleles at 0.05 false discovery rate in a later analysis were about 17,000 TCR beta sequences.

The chain recombines TRBV27 with TRBJ1-5; perhaps TRBD1 as D (6 bases). The receptor was isolated from a boy between 2 and 10 years old in good health and CMV-seronegative. The sample consisted of PBMCs. CDR3 bases: TGTGCCAGCAGTTTCTCCCCGGGACATCCACAATGGCCCCAGCATTTT. Its translation: CASSFSPGHPQWPQHF.